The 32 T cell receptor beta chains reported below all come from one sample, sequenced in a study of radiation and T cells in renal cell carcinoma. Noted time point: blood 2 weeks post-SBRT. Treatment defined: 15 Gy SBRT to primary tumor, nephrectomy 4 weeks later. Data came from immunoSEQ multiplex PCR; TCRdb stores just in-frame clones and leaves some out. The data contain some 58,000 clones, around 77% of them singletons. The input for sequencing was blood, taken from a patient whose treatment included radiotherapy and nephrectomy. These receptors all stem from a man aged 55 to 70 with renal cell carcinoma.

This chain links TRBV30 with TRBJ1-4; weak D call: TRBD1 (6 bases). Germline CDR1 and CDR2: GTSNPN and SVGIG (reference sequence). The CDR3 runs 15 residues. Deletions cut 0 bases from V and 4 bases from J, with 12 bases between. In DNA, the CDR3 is TGTGCCTGGAGTGTAGGGGGTTCCTTTAATGAAAAACTGTTTTTT. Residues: CAWSVGGSFNEKLFF.

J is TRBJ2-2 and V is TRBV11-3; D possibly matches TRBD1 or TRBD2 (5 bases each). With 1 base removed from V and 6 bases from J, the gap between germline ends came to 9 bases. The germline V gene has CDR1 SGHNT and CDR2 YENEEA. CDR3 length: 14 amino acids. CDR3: CASSLGGAAGELFF. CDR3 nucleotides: TGTGCCAGCAGCTTAGGAGGGGCCGCCGGGGAGCTGTTTTTT. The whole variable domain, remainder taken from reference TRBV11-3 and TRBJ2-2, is EAGVVQSPRYKIIEKKQPVAFWCNPISGHNTLYWYLQNLGQGPELLIRYENEEAVDDSQLPKDRFSAERLKGVDSTLKIQPAELGDSAVYLCASSLGGAAGELFFGEGSRLTVL.

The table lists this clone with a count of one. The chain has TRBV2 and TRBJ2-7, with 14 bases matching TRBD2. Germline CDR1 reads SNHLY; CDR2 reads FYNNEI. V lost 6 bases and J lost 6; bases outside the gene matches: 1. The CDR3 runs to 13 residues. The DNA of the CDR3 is TGTGCCAGCAGGGGACTAGCGGGAGCCGAGCAGTACGTC. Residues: CASRGLAGAEQYV.

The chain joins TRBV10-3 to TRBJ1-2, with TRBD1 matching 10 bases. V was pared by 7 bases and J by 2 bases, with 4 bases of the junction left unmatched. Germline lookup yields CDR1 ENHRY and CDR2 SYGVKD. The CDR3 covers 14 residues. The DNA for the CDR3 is TGTGCCATCAAATTGGGACAGGGGAACTATGGCTACACCTTC. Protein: CAIKLGQGNYGYTF.

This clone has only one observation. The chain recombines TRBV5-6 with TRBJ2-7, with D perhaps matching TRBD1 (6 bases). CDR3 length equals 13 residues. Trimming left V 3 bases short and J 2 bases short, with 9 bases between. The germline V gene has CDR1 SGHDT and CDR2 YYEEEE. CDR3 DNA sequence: TGTGCCAGCAGCTCTACAGGGCCCTACGAGCAGTACTTC. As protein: CASSSTGPYEQYF.

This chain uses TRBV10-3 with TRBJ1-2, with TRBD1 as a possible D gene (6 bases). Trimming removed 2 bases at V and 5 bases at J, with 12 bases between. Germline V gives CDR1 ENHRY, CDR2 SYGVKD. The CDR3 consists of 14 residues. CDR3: CAISEAGALYGYTF. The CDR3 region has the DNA TGTGCCATCAGTGAGGCAGGGGCTCTGTATGGCTACACCTTC.

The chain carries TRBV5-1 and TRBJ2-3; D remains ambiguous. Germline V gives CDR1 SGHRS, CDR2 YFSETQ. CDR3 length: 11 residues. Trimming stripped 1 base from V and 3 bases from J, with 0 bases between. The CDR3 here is CASSLTDTQYF. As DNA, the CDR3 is TGCGCCAGCAGCTTGACAGATACGCAGTATTTT.

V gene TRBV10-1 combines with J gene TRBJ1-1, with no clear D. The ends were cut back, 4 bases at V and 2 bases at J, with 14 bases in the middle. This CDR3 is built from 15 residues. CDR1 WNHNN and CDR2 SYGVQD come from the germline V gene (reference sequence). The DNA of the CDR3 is TGCGCCAGCAGTGGAGGAGGGTTCGAAAACACTGAAGCTTTCTTT. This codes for CASSGGGFENTEAFF.

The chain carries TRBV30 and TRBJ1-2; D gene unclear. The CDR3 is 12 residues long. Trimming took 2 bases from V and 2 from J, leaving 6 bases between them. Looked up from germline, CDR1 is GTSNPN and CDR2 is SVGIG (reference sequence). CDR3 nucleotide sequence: TGTGCCTGGAGTTTGGCGAACTATGGCTACACCTTC. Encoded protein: CAWSLANYGYTF. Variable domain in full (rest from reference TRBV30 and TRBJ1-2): SQTIHQWPATLVQPVGSPLSLECTVEGTSNPNLYWYRQAAGRGLQLLFYSVGIGQISSEVPQNLSASRPQDRQFILSSKKLLLSDSGFYLCAWSLANYGYTFGSGTRLTVV.

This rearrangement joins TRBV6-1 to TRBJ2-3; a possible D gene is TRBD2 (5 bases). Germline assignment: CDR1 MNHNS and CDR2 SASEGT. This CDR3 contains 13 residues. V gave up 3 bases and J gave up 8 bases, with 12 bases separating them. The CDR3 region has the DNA TGTGCCAGCAGTGAGGGTCGGGCGGGTACGCAGTATTTT. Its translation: CASSEGRAGTQYF.

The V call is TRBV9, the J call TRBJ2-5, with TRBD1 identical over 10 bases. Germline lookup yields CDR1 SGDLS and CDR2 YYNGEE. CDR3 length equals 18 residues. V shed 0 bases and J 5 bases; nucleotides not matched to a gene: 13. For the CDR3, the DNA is TGTGCCAGCAGCGTAGCGGACAGGGGGACAGTAATAGAGGAGACCCAGTACTTC. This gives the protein CASSVADRGTVIEETQYF.

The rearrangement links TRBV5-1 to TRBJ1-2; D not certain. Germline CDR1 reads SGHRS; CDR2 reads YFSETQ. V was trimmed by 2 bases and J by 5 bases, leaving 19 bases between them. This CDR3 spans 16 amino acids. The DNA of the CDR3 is TGCGCCAGCAGCTTCGGAGTCCAAAATGATCCGTATGGCTACACCTTC. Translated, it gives CASSFGVQNDPYGYTF.

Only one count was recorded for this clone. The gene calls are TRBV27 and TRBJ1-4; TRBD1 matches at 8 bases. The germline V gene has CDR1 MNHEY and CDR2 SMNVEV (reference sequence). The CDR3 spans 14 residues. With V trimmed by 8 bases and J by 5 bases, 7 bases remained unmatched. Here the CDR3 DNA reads TGTGCCAGCCAAGGACAGGGATTAAATGAAAAACTGTTTTTT. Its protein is CASQGQGLNEKLFF.

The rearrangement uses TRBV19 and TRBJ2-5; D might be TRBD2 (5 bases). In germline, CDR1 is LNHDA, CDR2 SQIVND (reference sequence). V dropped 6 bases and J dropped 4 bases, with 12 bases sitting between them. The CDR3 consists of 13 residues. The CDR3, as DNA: TGTGCCAGTAGGGCAGAGGGCCGAGAGACCCAGTACTTC. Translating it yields CASRAEGRETQYF.

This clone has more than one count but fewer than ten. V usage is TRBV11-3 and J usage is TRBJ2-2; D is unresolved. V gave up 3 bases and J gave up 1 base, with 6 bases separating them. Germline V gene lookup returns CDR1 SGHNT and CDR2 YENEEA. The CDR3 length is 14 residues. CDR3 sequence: CASSFGLNTGELFF. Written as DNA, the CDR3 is TGTGCCAGCAGCTTTGGGCTGAACACCGGGGAGCTGTTTTTT.

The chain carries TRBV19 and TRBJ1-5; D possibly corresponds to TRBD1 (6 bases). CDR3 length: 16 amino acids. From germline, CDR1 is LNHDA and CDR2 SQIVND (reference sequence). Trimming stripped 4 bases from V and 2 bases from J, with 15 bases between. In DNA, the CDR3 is TGTGCCAGTAGTACTGGTCACAGGGAGGGCAATCAGCCCCAGCATTTT. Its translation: CASSTGHREGNQPQHF.

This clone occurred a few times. The CDR3 region has the DNA TGCGCCAGCAGCTTCGGAAACAGGGGGGACGAGCAGTACTTC. Translated, it gives CASSFGNRGDEQYF. The chain has TRBV5-1 and TRBJ2-7; 8 positions match TRBD1. Germline CDR1 and CDR2: SGHRS and YFSETQ. V lost 2 bases, J lost 5 bases, and 6 bases stayed unmatched. The CDR3 has 14 amino acids.

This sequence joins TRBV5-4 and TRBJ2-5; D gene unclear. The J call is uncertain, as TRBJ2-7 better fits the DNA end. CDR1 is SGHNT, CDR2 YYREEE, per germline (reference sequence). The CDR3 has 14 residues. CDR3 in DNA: TGTGCCAGCACCTCGGACCAAAACTCCTACGAGCAGTACTTC. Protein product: CASTSDQNSYEQYF.

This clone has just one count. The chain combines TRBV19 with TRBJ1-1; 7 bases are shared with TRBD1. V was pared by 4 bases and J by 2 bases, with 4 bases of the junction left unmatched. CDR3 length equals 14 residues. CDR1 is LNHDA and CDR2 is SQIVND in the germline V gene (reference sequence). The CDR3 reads CASSRTGTNTEAFF. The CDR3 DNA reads TGTGCCAGTAGTAGGACAGGTACCAACACTGAAGCTTTCTTT.

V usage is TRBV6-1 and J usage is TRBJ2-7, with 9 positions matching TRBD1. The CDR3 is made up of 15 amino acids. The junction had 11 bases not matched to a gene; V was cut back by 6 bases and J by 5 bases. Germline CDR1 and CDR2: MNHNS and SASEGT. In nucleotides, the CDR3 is TGTGCCAGCAGCATGGGACAGGGATCAGGAAACGAGCAGTACTTC. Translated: CASSMGQGSGNEQYF.

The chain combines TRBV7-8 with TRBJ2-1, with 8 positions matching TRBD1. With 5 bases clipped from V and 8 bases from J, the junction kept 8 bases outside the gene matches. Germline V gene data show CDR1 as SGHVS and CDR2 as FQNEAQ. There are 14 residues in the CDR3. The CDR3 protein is CASSRTGKGDEQFF. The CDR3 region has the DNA TGTGCCAGCAGCCGGACAGGGAAGGGGGATGAGCAGTTCTTC.

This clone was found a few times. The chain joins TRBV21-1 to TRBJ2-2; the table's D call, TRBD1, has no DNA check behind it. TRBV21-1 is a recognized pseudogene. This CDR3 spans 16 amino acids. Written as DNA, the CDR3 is TGTGCCAGCAGCAATAGGCAGGGGTCGAACACCGGGGAGCTGTTTTTT. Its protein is CASSNRQGSNTGELFF.

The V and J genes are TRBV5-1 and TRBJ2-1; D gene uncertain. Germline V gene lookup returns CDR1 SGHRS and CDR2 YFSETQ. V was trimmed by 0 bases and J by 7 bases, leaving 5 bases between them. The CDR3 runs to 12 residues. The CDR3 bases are TGCGCCAGCAGCTTGGCCCGTAATGAGCAGTTCTTC. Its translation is CASSLARNEQFF.

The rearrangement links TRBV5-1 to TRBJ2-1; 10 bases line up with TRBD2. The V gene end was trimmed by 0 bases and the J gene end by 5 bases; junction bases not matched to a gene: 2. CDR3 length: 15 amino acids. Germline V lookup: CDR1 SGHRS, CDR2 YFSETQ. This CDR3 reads CASSLAGTSDNEQFF. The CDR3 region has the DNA TGCGCCAGCAGCTTGGCCGGGACTAGCGACAATGAGCAGTTCTTC.

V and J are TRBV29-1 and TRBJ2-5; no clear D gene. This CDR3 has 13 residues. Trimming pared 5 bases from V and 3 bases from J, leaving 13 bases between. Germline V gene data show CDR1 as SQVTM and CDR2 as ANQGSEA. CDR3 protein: CSVHNVPKETQYF. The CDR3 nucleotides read TGCAGCGTTCATAACGTCCCAAAAGAGACCCAGTACTTC.

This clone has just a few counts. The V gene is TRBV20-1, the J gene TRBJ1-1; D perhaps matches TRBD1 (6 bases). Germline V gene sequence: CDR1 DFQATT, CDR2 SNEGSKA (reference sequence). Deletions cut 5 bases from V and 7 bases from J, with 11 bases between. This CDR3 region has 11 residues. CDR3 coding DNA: TGCAGTGCTTATCAGGGGATTGAAGCTTTCTTT. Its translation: CSAYQGIEAFF.

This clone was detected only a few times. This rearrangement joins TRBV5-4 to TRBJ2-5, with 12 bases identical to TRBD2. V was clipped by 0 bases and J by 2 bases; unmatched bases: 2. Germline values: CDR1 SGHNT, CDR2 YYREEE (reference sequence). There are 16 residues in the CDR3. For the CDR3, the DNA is TGTGCCAGCAGCTTGGACCTAGCGGGGGGGCAAGAGACCCAGTACTTC. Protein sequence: CASSLDLAGGQETQYF.

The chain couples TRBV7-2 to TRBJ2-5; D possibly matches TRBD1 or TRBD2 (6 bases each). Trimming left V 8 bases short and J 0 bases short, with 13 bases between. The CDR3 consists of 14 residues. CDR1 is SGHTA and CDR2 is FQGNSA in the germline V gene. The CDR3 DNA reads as TGTGCCAGCGGCCAGGGGAGGTACCAAGAGACCCAGTACTTC. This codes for CASGQGRYQETQYF. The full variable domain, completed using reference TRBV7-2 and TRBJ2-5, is GAGVSQSPSNKVTEKGKDVELRCDPISGHTALYWYRQSLGQGLEFLIYFQGNSAPDKSGLPSDRFSAERTGGSVSTLTIQRTQQEDSAVYLCASGQGRYQETQYFGPGTRLLVL.

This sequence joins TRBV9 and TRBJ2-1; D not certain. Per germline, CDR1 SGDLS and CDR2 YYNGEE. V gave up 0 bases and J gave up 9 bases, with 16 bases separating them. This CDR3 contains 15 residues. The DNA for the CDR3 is TGTGCCAGCAGCGTAGGACTTAGCACTGGCACTGAGCAGTTCTTC. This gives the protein CASSVGLSTGTEQFF.

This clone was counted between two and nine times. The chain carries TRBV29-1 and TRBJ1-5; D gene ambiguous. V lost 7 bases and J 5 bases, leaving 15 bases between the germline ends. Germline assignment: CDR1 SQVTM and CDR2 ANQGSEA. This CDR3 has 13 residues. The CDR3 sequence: CSATSGGYQPQHF. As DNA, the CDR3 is TGCAGCGCCACCTCGGGTGGGTATCAGCCCCAGCATTTT.

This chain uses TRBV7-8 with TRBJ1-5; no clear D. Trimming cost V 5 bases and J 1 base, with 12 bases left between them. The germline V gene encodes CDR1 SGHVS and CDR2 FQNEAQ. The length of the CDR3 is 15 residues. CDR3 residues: CASSPYSESNQPQHF. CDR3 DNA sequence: TGTGCCAGCAGCCCGTACAGTGAGAGCAATCAGCCCCAGCATTTT. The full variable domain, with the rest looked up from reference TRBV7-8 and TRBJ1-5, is GAGVSQSPRYKVAKRGQDVALRCDPISGHVSLFWYQQALGQGPEFLTYFQNEAQLDKSGLPSDRFFAERPEGSVSTLKIQRTQQEDSAVYLCASSPYSESNQPQHFGDGTRLSIL.

CDR3 residues: CATSRELNSLKAFF. The DNA of the CDR3 is TGTGCCACCAGCAGAGAGTTAAATTCCCTAAAAGCTTTCTTT. The J gene is TRBJ1-1, the V gene TRBV15; no firm D call. Trimming stripped 0 bases from V and 9 bases from J, with 14 bases between. This CDR3 region has 14 residues. Per germline, CDR1 LNHNV and CDR2 YYDKDF (reference sequence).